This T cell receptor beta chain was captured in a study of blood T cell dynamics during melanoma immunotherapy (TCRdb year 2020). About the study as a whole: Patients had metastatic melanoma and received first-line pembrolizumab or nivolumab plus ipilimumab as standard of care in the United Kingdom. To find early correlates of response, the study profiled the peripheral T cell receptor repertoires of patients with metastatic melanoma both before and after one cycle of checkpoint inhibitor therapy. Consecutive patients formed a training cohort, and a further independent group of patients from the same centre was pooled into an external validation set.

Spanning cysteine to phenylalanine, the CDR3 consists of 13 amino acids. The only DNA kept is the CDR3, 39 bases in frame from the first base. The germline V and J ends show losses of 11 bases and 5 bases respectively, and no gene match explains 8 bases of the junction. The germline V gene yields MDHEN for CDR1 and SYDVKM for CDR2. This clone was detected once. The antigen this receptor binds is unknown. Base qualities were left out, and no much larger clone turns up one base away. According to the study, the label for this sample's time point signals: week 3, after first cycle of checkpoint inhibitor. Blood was sampled before treatment (T0) and at week 3 (W3), after the first cycle of checkpoint blockade. Except for a couple of patients with rapid clinical progression, response was assessed 12 weeks after the first infusion by RECIST 1.1; disease control meant complete response, partial response or stable disease. Patients with prior systemic cancer treatment, concomitant immunosuppressant therapy or synchronous other active malignancies were excluded. Bulk PBMC and plasma cell-free DNA were both sequenced for TCR beta so that circulating cells and T cell turnover could be tracked. Lymphoprep and SepMate tubes were used to isolate PBMC from blood, and red cell lysis was then performed. QIAamp DNA Blood Mini kits were used to extract DNA from PBMC and from sorted T cell subsets.

For every bulk PBMC sample, a fixed 350 ng of DNA was loaded. TCR beta CDR3 sequences were amplified from genomic DNA using the immunoSEQ TCRb Assay kit according to manufacturer instructions. The KAPA Library Quantification Kit for Illumina platforms was used to quantify pooled libraries by qPCR. Pooled libraries were sequenced on an Illumina NextSeq 500, clustered at about 0.55-1.2 pM. In the source study's methods: Analysis of the TCR data relied on immunoSEQ ANALYZER and the R LymphoSeq package. A rearrangement efficiency score was calculated as productive divided by the sum of productive and non-productive CDR3 sequences. Clonality was assessed using the Gini coefficient and diversity using the Renyi index at alpha=1, with pairwise comparisons between timepoints within each patient. In LymphoSeq, clonal relatedness was computed using an edit distance of 3, and repertoire similarity was computed using the Bhattacharyya coefficient. Linear discriminant analysis on week-3 changes in clonality and diversity was built with the R MASS and caret packages to classify response. The source is immuneACCESS, and TCRdb retained only in-frame sequences with V and J called. Part of the clones is not carried over; for the studies checked, unresolved V genes explain less than half of this, and the remainder is unexplained. Clone size and V and J calls were adopted from that table, with D and trimming inferred from the DNA. The sample table lists fewer than 15,000 clones, 90% to 95% of them with a count of one. The top ten hold approximately 0.89% of the sample.

Overall study outcomes, separate from this receptor: The relatively small sample size was acknowledged as potentially limiting generalization of the results. A bifurcated reorganization of the PBMC repertoire at W3, with increased clonality or increased diversity, was observed in patients who later achieved disease control, unlike in progressors. Whether the T cell clones behind the repertoire changes were melanoma-specific or instead reflected general immune activation was something the study could not determine.

The chain is assembled from TRBV28 and TRBJ2-7; 11 junctional bases match TRBD1. The sequence derives from a human donor with melanoma. The sample was blood, taken from a patient treated with checkpoint blockade. Here is the DNA: TGTGCCGGCACTCGGACAGGGGGCAACGAGCAGTACTTC. Its protein product is CAGTRTGGNEQYF.